This T cell receptor beta chain derives from a study of OX40 agonist ivuxolimab in advanced cancers. Study overall: An anti-OX40 (CD134) antibody with agonistic activity, ivuxolimab, was administered to patients.

Sequenced by immunoSEQ multiplex PCR; TCRdb stores in-frame clones only, minus some. Counted here are 60,000 to 75,000 clones, 88% occurring once; the ten biggest clones make up approximately 5.4%. The CDR3 is 11 residues long. The germline CDR1 and CDR2 sequences are SGHAT and FQNNGV. As to this clone: Its antigen is unknown. Germline is not matched at one junction end, which may reflect a read error.

General study findings and limits: Several nonresponders also turned out to have low normalized T-cell clonal expansion. At 0.1 to 3.0 mg/kg and by week 6, CD4+ and CD8+ T cells in the blood had expanded clonally.

The receptor's source is an adult with an advanced solid tumor such as melanoma, head and neck, liver or kidney cancer. The J gene is TRBJ2-4, the V gene TRBV11-2; D may be TRBD1 (6 bases). This specimen consisted of CD4+ or CD8+ T cells sorted from blood, obtained in a trial of the OX40 agonist ivuxolimab. In DNA form, the CDR3 reads TGTGCCAGCAGCCTTGGACAGACCTGTCTTTTC. This translates into CASSLGQTCLF.